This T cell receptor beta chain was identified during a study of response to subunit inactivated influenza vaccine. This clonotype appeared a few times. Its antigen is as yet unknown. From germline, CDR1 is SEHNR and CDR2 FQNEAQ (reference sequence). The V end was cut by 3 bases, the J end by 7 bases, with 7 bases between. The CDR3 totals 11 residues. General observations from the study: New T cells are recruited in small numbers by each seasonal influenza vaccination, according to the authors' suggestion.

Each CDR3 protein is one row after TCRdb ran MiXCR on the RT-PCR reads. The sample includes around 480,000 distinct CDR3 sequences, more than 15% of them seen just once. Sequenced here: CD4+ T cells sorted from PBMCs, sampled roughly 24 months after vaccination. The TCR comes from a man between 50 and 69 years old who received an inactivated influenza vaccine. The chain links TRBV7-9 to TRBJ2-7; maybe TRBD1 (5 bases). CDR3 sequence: CASSLTEEQYF. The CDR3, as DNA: TGTGCCAGCAGCTTGACAGAAGAGCAGTACTTC.